This entry describes one T cell receptor (beta chain). The sample comes from a study of PD-1 blockade in mismatch repair-deficient tumors. For the study at large: All were previously treated, progressing patients with eleven to twelve mismatch repair-deficient cancer types.

Every patient had mismatch repair deficiency by PCR or immunohistochemistry. CDR1 and CDR2 (germline): SNHLY, FYNNEI. With 3 bases removed from V and 5 bases from J, the gap between germline ends came to 8 bases. The CDR3 loop spans 13 amino acids. Data came from immunoSEQ multiplex PCR; TCRdb stores just in-frame clones and leaves some out. Of under 150,000 clones in the sample, about 88% are singletons; the top ten hold roughly 13%. This TCR derives from an adult with mismatch repair-deficient cancer. Source: peripheral blood, taken 44 weeks after starting pembrolizumab. The V and J genes are TRBV2 and TRBJ1-5; maybe TRBD1 (5 bases). CDR3 DNA: TGTGCCAGCAGTGACGACAGTCATCAGCCCCAGCATTTT. This translates into CASSDDSHQPQHF.